This passage covers 17 T cell receptor beta chains from one sample sequenced in a study of blood T cell repertoires in COVID-19. Assay: immunoSEQ multiplex PCR; the TCRdb copy retains only in-frame clones and omits some. The sample carries about 160,000 clones, roughly four fifths recorded once. The specimen was peripheral blood. These receptors were collected from a human donor with acute or convalescent COVID-19. The donor label of this sample is uncertain.

This clone was seen once. V usage is TRBV2 and J usage is TRBJ1-3; D unresolved. CDR1 and CDR2 (germline): SNHLY, FYNNEI. The CDR3 is 13 residues long. Trimming removed 8 bases from V and 4 bases from J, with 12 bases in between. CDR3 sequence (DNA): TGTGCCAGCGGCGGCCGGGAGGGAAACACCATATATTTT. Amino acids: CASGGREGNTIYF.

This clone was detected once. V usage is TRBV10-3 and J usage is TRBJ2-7; 9 bases are shared with TRBD1. The CDR3 has 16 residues. Looked up from germline, CDR1 is ENHRY and CDR2 is SYGVKD. V gave up 0 bases and J gave up 7 bases; unmatched junction bases: 10. CDR3 sequence reads: CAISESGGQGFGEQYF. In DNA form, the CDR3 reads TGTGCCATCAGTGAGTCGGGAGGACAGGGGTTCGGGGAGCAGTACTTC.

There are a few counts of this clone. V gene TRBV18 combines with J gene TRBJ2-3; 7 bases line up with TRBD1. The CDR3 totals 18 residues. CDR1 is KGHSH and CDR2 is LQKENI in the germline V gene. Losses at the gene ends were 3 bases for V and 2 bases for J; bases not matched to a gene: 14. The CDR3 here is CASSPFRQGREHTDTQYF. CDR3 sequence (DNA): TGTGCCAGCTCACCGTTTCGACAGGGCCGAGAACACACAGATACGCAGTATTTT.

The chain combines TRBV6-5 with TRBJ1-2; TRBD1 agrees at 9 bases. The trim removed 7 bases at V and 5 bases at J, leaving 5 bases unmatched. The CDR3 runs 13 residues. Per germline, CDR1 MNHEY and CDR2 SVGAGI. CDR3 sequence (DNA): TGTGCCAGCACCTACGGGACAGGGTATGGCTACACCTTC. Amino acid sequence: CASTYGTGYGYTF.

V usage is TRBV6-1 and J usage is TRBJ1-6; 10 bases match TRBD1. Unmatched junction bases numbered 0, after V lost 1 base and J lost 18 bases. Per germline, CDR1 MNHNS and CDR2 SASEGT. The CDR3 runs 11 residues. CDR3 DNA: TGTGCCAGCAGTGAAGGGACAGGGGGCCACTTT. It specifies CASSEGTGGHF.

V gene TRBV19 combines with J gene TRBJ2-5, with 10 bases fitting TRBD1. Germline CDR1 is LNHDA and CDR2 is SQIVND (reference sequence). This CDR3 has 16 residues. The V segment lost 3 bases and the J segment 4 bases; nucleotides outside the gene matches: 8. The CDR3 sequence is CASSIKWDRGRETQYF. The CDR3 DNA sequence: TGTGCCAGTAGTATTAAGTGGGACAGGGGACGAGAGACCCAGTACTTC.

This sequence joins TRBV29-1 and TRBJ2-6; D may be TRBD2 (5 bases). CDR3 length: 17 amino acids. Germline CDR1 is SQVTM and CDR2 is ANQGSEA. Deletions cut 7 bases from V and 1 base from J, with 20 bases between. The CDR3 here is CSAEGGSAQSGANVLTF. The CDR3 nucleotides read TGCAGCGCCGAGGGTGGCAGTGCTCAGTCTGGGGCCAACGTCCTGACTTTC.

This chain uses TRBV6-1 with TRBJ1-1; 7 bases map to TRBD1. This CDR3 region has 14 residues. V lost 5 bases and J lost 1; bases outside the gene matches: 4. From germline, CDR1 is MNHNS and CDR2 SASEGT. This CDR3 is CASSSRTGNTEAFF. The CDR3 DNA reads as TGTGCCAGCAGTTCCCGGACAGGGAACACTGAAGCTTTCTTT.

This rearrangement joins TRBV7-8 to TRBJ1-2; 7 nucleotides align to TRBD1. Trimming took 5 bases from V and 4 from J; bases not matched to a gene: 16. This CDR3 is 17 amino acids long. Germline V lookup: CDR1 SGHVS, CDR2 FQNEAQ. In nucleotides, the CDR3 is TGTGCCAGCAGCCCTACCCCCCGGGACAGAAAAGGCTATGGCTACACCTTC. Encoded protein: CASSPTPRDRKGYGYTF.

CDR3 region: CASSSRGANTGELFF. The CDR3 DNA sequence: TGTGCCAGCAGTTCCAGGGGGGCGAACACCGGGGAGCTGTTTTTT. J is TRBJ2-2 and V is TRBV6-5, with a tentative D call TRBD1 (7 bases). The CDR3 is 15 residues long. Trimming removed 4 bases from V and 0 bases from J, with 9 bases in between. From germline, CDR1 is MNHEY and CDR2 SVGAGI.

The chain couples TRBV11-2 to TRBJ2-1, with a possible D match to TRBD1 (5 bases). V was cut by 3 bases and J by 10 bases, with 16 bases left in between. CDR3 size: 14 residues. The germline CDR1 and CDR2 sequences are SGHAT and FQNNGV. In nucleotides, the CDR3 is TGTGCCAGCAGCTTGACTCTAGGGGTGGGAGAGCAGTTCTTC. Its protein product is CASSLTLGVGEQFF.

The chain links TRBV5-1 to TRBJ2-1; possible D gene TRBD2, 6 bases. V was clipped by 0 bases and J by 4 bases, with 11 bases between them. Germline values: CDR1 SGHRS, CDR2 YFSETQ. The CDR3 is 15 amino acids. CDR3 amino acids: CASSLGPGDYNEQFF. The CDR3 coding sequence is TGCGCCAGCAGCTTGGGGCCGGGAGATTACAATGAGCAGTTCTTC.

The rearrangement uses TRBV6-2 or TRBV6-3 and TRBJ1-5; no clear D gene. V was trimmed by 4 bases and J by 9 bases, leaving 10 bases between them. Looked up from germline, CDR1 is MNHEY and CDR2 is SVGEGT. CDR3 length: 12 amino acids. The DNA of the CDR3 is TGTGCCAGCAGTTGGTCCGAGGGGCCCCAGCATTTT. This translates into CASSWSEGPQHF.

The chain couples TRBV7-2 to TRBJ1-2, with 7 positions matching TRBD1. The CDR3 extends over 16 amino acids. The trim removed 1 base at V and 4 bases at J, leaving 9 bases unmatched. The germline gives CDR1 SGHTA, CDR2 FQGNSA. The CDR3 DNA is TGTGCCAGCAGCTTAGAAAAGGGGGCGGGTGGCTATGGCTACACCTTC. Protein: CASSLEKGAGGYGYTF.

The chain employs TRBV7-7 and TRBJ2-2; D uncertain. V lost 5 bases, J lost 5 bases, and 18 bases lay in between. CDR3 length: 16 amino acids. Germline-derived CDR1 and CDR2 are SSHAT and FNYEAQ (reference sequence). CDR3 in DNA: TGTGCCAGCAGCAACTACCCCGACTCCCCGACCGGGGAGCTGTTTTTT. Protein: CASSNYPDSPTGELFF.

The chain carries TRBV7-3 and TRBJ1-1; the D is unclear. The CDR3 is 17 amino acids. V was cut by 1 base and J by 1 base, with 16 bases left in between. CDR1 is SGHTA, CDR2 FQGTGA, per germline. The DNA for the CDR3 is TGTGCCAGCAGCTTAAATGGCGGTGGGCGGGGGAACACTGAAGCTTTCTTT. Its translation: CASSLNGGGRGNTEAFF.

This clone occurred once. The V and J genes are TRBV28 and TRBJ1-2, with TRBD1 identical over 11 bases. The CDR3 spans 16 residues. J gave up 3 bases and V 5 bases, and 8 bases lay outside the gene matches. Germline lookup yields CDR1 MDHEN and CDR2 SYDVKM. This CDR3 is CASSGQGADWYYGYTF. The DNA for the CDR3 is TGTGCCAGCAGTGGACAGGGGGCGGACTGGTACTATGGCTACACCTTC.